The 30 T cell receptor beta chains in this list originate from one sample, sequenced in a study of cytomegalovirus exposure and HLA in healthy donors (dated by TCRdb to between 2016 and 2019). The library was generated by the immunoSEQ multiplex PCR assay. A mixture of 60 forward primers for TCR Vbeta segments and 13 reverse primers for TCR Jbeta segments was used in the multiplex PCR. This immuneACCESS table, as held by TCRdb, lists in-frame sequences with V and J called but not all clones. Of the missing ones, under half trace to an unresolved V gene in checked studies; the others have no known cause. The sample data list more than 90,000 clones, and around three quarters of these were observed just once. Together, the top ten hold roughly 4.5% of the sample. The material sequenced was PBMCs. The receptors originated from a man aged 50 or older in good health and CMV-seropositive.

The chain is built from TRBV5-1 and TRBJ2-3, with TRBD2 matching 13 bases. The CDR3 runs 16 residues. Germline V CDR1 and CDR2: SGHRS, YFSETQ. Trimming cost V 4 bases and J 4 bases; bases outside gene matches: 6. The DNA for the CDR3 is TGCGCCAGCAGCGTAAGACTAGCGGGAGGCTCAGATACGCAGTATTTT. It codes for CASSVRLAGGSDTQYF. The full variable domain, completed using reference TRBV5-1 and TRBJ2-3, is KAGVTQTPRYLIKTRGQQVTLSCSPISGHRSVSWYQQTPGQGLQFLFEYFSETQRNKGNFPGRFSGRQFSNSRSEMNVSTLELGDSALYLCASSVRLAGGSDTQYFGPGTRLTVL.

The V and J genes are TRBV27 and TRBJ1-6; 9 bases align to TRBD1. V shed 5 bases and J 10 bases; nucleotides not matched to a gene: 9. From germline, CDR1 is MNHEY and CDR2 SMNVEV (reference sequence). This CDR3 region has 15 residues. This CDR3 is CASSGGTGRGSPLHF. The CDR3 DNA reads as TGTGCCAGCAGTGGGGGGACAGGGCGGGGGTCACCCCTCCACTTT.

CDR3 protein: CASRLAWEQRTDTQYF. The CDR3 region has the DNA TGTGCCAGCAGGCTAGCCTGGGAGCAAAGGACAGATACGCAGTATTTT. The chain has TRBV27 and TRBJ2-3; a weak D match, TRBD2 (5 bases). Germline V gene sequence: CDR1 MNHEY, CDR2 SMNVEV (reference sequence). The ends were cut back, 6 bases at V and 3 bases at J, with 19 bases in the middle. CDR3 length: 16 amino acids.

J is TRBJ1-5 and V is TRBV30; a weak D match, TRBD1 (6 bases). In germline, CDR1 is GTSNPN, CDR2 SVGIG (reference sequence). Trimming removed 0 bases from V and 0 bases from J, with 12 bases in between. The CDR3 has 16 amino acids. The chain's CDR3 is CAWSVRTDYSNQPQHF. The CDR3 DNA sequence: TGTGCCTGGAGTGTAAGGACAGACTATAGCAATCAGCCCCAGCATTTT. The full variable domain, rest sourced from reference TRBV30 and TRBJ1-5, is SQTIHQWPATLVQPVGSPLSLECTVEGTSNPNLYWYRQAAGRGLQLLFYSVGIGQISSEVPQNLSASRPQDRQFILSSKKLLLSDSGFYLCAWSVRTDYSNQPQHFGDGTRLSIL.

The V call is TRBV4-3, the J call TRBJ2-1, with 7 positions matching TRBD2. Germline CDR1 reads LGHNA; CDR2 reads YSLEER. Germline trimming cut 5 bases from V and 3 bases from J; bases unmatched to any gene: 1. The CDR3 extends over 13 amino acids. CDR3 residues: CASSERGYNEQFF. The CDR3 DNA reads as TGCGCCAGCAGCGAGCGGGGCTACAATGAGCAGTTCTTC.

The chain recombines TRBV6-5 with TRBJ1-2, with a tentative D call TRBD1 (5 bases). The V and J ends lost 2 bases and 4 bases respectively, with 11 bases between them. The CDR3 runs to 14 residues. The V gene's germline CDR1 is MNHEY and CDR2 SVGAGI. In nucleotides, the CDR3 is TGTGCCAGCAGTTACGGGGGGAGCCCCTATGGCTACACCTTC. This translates into CASSYGGSPYGYTF.

The J gene is TRBJ1-1, the V gene TRBV10-3, with TRBD1 identical over 10 bases. This CDR3 has 14 amino acids. Trimming removed 6 bases from V and 4 bases from J; junction bases left unmatched: 5. Germline V gene data show CDR1 as ENHRY and CDR2 as SYGVKD. CDR3 loop: CAIREGTGATEAFF. CDR3 nucleotides: TGTGCCATCAGGGAGGGGACAGGGGCCACTGAAGCTTTCTTT.

The V gene is TRBV2, the J gene TRBJ2-5, with 13 positions matching TRBD2. Germline V gives CDR1 SNHLY, CDR2 FYNNEI. This CDR3 comprises 17 residues. The J segment lost 2 bases and the V segment lost 6 bases, leaving 9 bases of the junction unmatched. CDR3 region: CASSMIGLAGDQETQYF. The DNA of the CDR3 is TGTGCCAGCAGCATGATTGGACTAGCGGGAGATCAAGAGACCCAGTACTTC.

This CDR3 reads CASTRGLAGGGEQFF. CDR3 bases: TGTGCCAGCACCCGGGGACTAGCGGGAGGGGGTGAGCAGTTCTTC. The chain recombines TRBV6-5 with TRBJ2-1; 16 bases agree with TRBD2. The CDR3 spans 15 residues. Germline CDR1 and CDR2: MNHEY and SVGAGI. The J segment lost 9 bases and the V segment lost 7 bases, leaving 6 bases of the junction unmatched.

This clone occurred once. Here the CDR3 DNA reads TGTGCCAGCAGCGTAGTGGAGCGGGGCGTTTTCCAAGAGACCCAGTACTTC. Residues: CASSVVERGVFQETQYF. The chain uses TRBV9 and TRBJ2-5; 7 nucleotides match TRBD2. The CDR3 consists of 17 residues. The germline CDR1 and CDR2 sequences are SGDLS and YYNGEE. J gave up 1 base and V 0 bases, and 9 bases lay outside the gene matches.

This clone was detected only a few times. The genes are TRBV30 and TRBJ1-5; D is perhaps TRBD1 (5 bases). Germline V gives CDR1 GTSNPN, CDR2 SVGIG (reference sequence). Trimming took 2 bases from V and 5 from J, leaving 10 bases between them. This CDR3 is 13 amino acids long. The CDR3 DNA is TGTGCCTGGAGTCGGCAGGGCGATCAGCCCCAGCATTTT. It codes for CAWSRQGDQPQHF.

The V and J genes are TRBV5-1 and TRBJ2-1; 7 positions match TRBD1. The junction had 10 bases not matched to a gene; V was cut back by 4 bases and J by 9 bases. CDR3 length equals 14 residues. Germline V gene data show CDR1 as SGHRS and CDR2 as YFSETQ. DNA of the CDR3: TGCGCCAGCAGCCCCGACCAGGGGGTGGGTGAGCAGTTCTTC. Amino acid sequence: CASSPDQGVGEQFF.

The genes are TRBV30 and TRBJ1-3; 7 bases are a match to TRBD1. The junction had 6 bases not matched to a gene; V was cut back by 1 base and J by 3 bases. CDR1 is GTSNPN and CDR2 is SVGIG in the germline V gene (reference sequence). This CDR3 region has 15 residues. The CDR3, as DNA: TGTGCCTGGAGTGCCTCGACAGGGAGTGGAAACACCATATATTTT. Translating it yields CAWSASTGSGNTIYF.

The chain is built from TRBV2 and TRBJ1-5; no definite D call. With 1 base removed from V and 7 bases from J, the gap between germline ends came to 11 bases. The CDR3 length is 14 residues. The germline V gene encodes CDR1 SNHLY and CDR2 FYNNEI. The CDR3, as DNA: TGTGCCAGCAGTGAAGTGCGGGTTGAACAGCCCCAGCATTTT. Its protein is CASSEVRVEQPQHF. Based on the CDR3 plus reference TRBV2 and TRBJ1-5, the full variable domain is EPEVTQTPSHQVTQMGQEVILRCVPISNHLYFYWYRQILGQKVEFLVSFYNNEISEKSEIFDDQFSVERPDGSNFTLKIRSTKLEDSAMYFCASSEVRVEQPQHFGDGTRLSIL.

The chain links TRBV6-6 to TRBJ1-2, with 10 nucleotides matching TRBD1. Trimming at V came to 5 bases and at J to 6 bases, leaving 6 bases not matched to a gene. The length of the CDR3 is 14 residues. Germline V CDR1 and CDR2: MNHNY, SVGAGI (reference sequence). In nucleotides, the CDR3 is TGTGCCAGCAGTCCGCGACAGGGGGCTGATGGCTACACCTTC. Its protein product is CASSPRQGADGYTF.

The table lists this clone with many counts. V and J are TRBV7-9 and TRBJ1-4; D might be TRBD1 (6 bases). The CDR3 has 15 residues. V was cut by 1 base and J by 6 bases, with 12 bases left in between. Germline loops: CDR1 SEHNR, CDR2 FQNEAQ (reference sequence). CDR3 nucleotides: TGTGCCAGCAGCTTAGGGGGGACACCGGATGAAAAACTGTTTTTT. Its protein is CASSLGGTPDEKLFF.

The chain carries TRBV6-5 and TRBJ2-5; D is uncertain. This CDR3 has 14 residues. V was trimmed by 4 bases and J by 1 base, leaving 10 bases between them. From germline, CDR1 is MNHEY and CDR2 SVGAGI. CDR3: CASSFGNIQETQYF. Here the CDR3 DNA reads TGTGCCAGCAGTTTTGGCAATATCCAAGAGACCCAGTACTTC.

The gene calls are TRBV18 and TRBJ1-2, with no clear D. The CDR3 is 15 amino acids. Germline V gene sequence: CDR1 KGHSH, CDR2 LQKENI. V gave up 0 bases and J gave up 10 bases, with 18 bases separating them. As DNA, the CDR3 is TGTGCCAGCTCACCACCGGTTCGCGGCGAAGTTACCTACACCTTC. It specifies CASSPPVRGEVTYTF.

The CDR3 DNA sequence: TGTGCCAGTAGTATAGGGGGGACAGGGTTGATCATCTCACCCCTCCACTTT. This codes for CASSIGGTGLIISPLHF. The chain couples TRBV19 to TRBJ1-6; 9 bases line up with TRBD1. CDR1 LNHDA and CDR2 SQIVND come from the germline V gene (reference sequence). CDR3 length equals 17 residues. V lost 1 base to trimming and J lost 10 bases; unmatched junction nucleotides: 11.

The gene calls are TRBV6-1 and TRBJ1-1; unclear D gene. Germline-derived CDR1 and CDR2 are MNHNS and SASEGT. This CDR3 region has 14 residues. V was trimmed by 6 bases and J by 7 bases, leaving 18 bases between them. CDR3 coding DNA: TGTGCCAGCAGGGAGGTGTTTAGATCTCATGAAGCTTTCTTT. It encodes CASREVFRSHEAFF.

The chain recombines TRBV6-6 with TRBJ1-1; 8 nucleotides line up with TRBD1. Germline V gives CDR1 MNHNY, CDR2 SVGAGI (reference sequence). The CDR3 has 15 residues. Trimming removed 6 bases from V and 1 base from J; junction bases left unmatched: 7. The CDR3 spells CASSRRTGTNTEAFF. Here the CDR3 DNA reads TGTGCCAGCAGCCGTAGGACAGGGACGAACACTGAAGCTTTCTTT.

This clone was seen a single time. CDR3 nucleotides: TGTGCCAGCAGAACGACAGGGAGAGAACCAGGGGAGCTGTTTTTT. This encodes CASRTTGREPGELFF. This chain uses TRBV27 with TRBJ2-2; TRBD1 agrees at 7 bases. Trimming at V came to 6 bases and at J to 8 bases, leaving 12 bases not matched to a gene. Germline V gene data show CDR1 as MNHEY and CDR2 as SMNVEV (reference sequence). CDR3 size: 15 residues.

In its sample, this clone was seen once. V and J are TRBV5-1 and TRBJ1-2; D is undetermined. The CDR3 consists of 14 residues. Germline CDR1 SGHRS, CDR2 YFSETQ. Trimming removed 7 bases at V and 8 bases at J, with 21 bases between. CDR3 sequence (DNA): TGCGCCAGCGGACGGTCGGGAGGCCATATCGGCTACACCTTC. Translation gives CASGRSGGHIGYTF.

The chain combines TRBV30 with TRBJ1-5; D call uncertain. This CDR3 is built from 14 residues. The V gene's germline CDR1 is GTSNPN and CDR2 SVGIG (reference sequence). With 1 base removed from V and 2 bases from J, the gap between germline ends came to 9 bases. CDR3 in DNA: TGTGCCTGGAGTGCCCCGCAGGGCAATCAGCCCCAGCATTTT. Its protein is CAWSAPQGNQPQHF.

Details on this clone: Relative to the germline gene, one junction end is altered; a read error may explain this. Other DNA sequences of this sample code for an identical CDR3. This rearrangement joins TRBV10-1 to TRBJ1-1, with D unclear. The CDR3 is made up of 14 amino acids. Germline lookup yields CDR1 WNHNN and CDR2 SYGVQD (reference sequence). CDR3 loop: CASRPRGMNTEAFF. DNA of the CDR3: TGCGCCAGCCGACCACGCGGGATGAACACTGAGGCTTTCTTT.

This rearrangement joins TRBV5-1 to TRBJ2-1; no firm D call. This CDR3 is 13 amino acids long. With 2 bases removed from V and 7 bases from J, the gap between germline ends came to 10 bases. The germline V gene encodes CDR1 SGHRS and CDR2 YFSETQ. CDR3: CASSLIPGNEQFF. The CDR3 region has the DNA TGCGCCAGCAGCTTAATACCCGGGAATGAGCAGTTCTTC.

The chain employs TRBV6-5 and TRBJ1-1; possibly TRBD1 for D (5 bases). This CDR3 is 11 amino acids long. V lost 2 bases and J 8 bases, leaving 6 bases between the germline ends. Germline assignment: CDR1 MNHEY and CDR2 SVGAGI. The CDR3 reads CASSYNREAFF. CDR3 coding DNA: TGTGCCAGCAGTTACAACAGGGAAGCTTTCTTT.

Note on this clone: At one of its ends the junction is not consistent with the germline gene, which may arise from a read error. The chain recombines TRBV6-1 with TRBJ2-3; 7 nucleotides match TRBD2. Germline CDR1 MNHNS, CDR2 SASEGT. This CDR3 contains 16 residues. The CDR3 loop reads CASSEVPGGRTDTQYF. The CDR3 DNA sequence: TGTGCCAGCAGTGAAGTCCCGGGGGGTCGCACGGATACGCAGTATTTT.

This chain joins TRBV5-4 and TRBJ1-1, with 8 bases fitting TRBD1. The CDR3 spans 15 residues. Germline values: CDR1 SGHNT, CDR2 YYREEE (reference sequence). Unmatched junction bases numbered 5, after V lost 4 bases and J lost 0 bases. The chain's CDR3 is CASSNRQGMNTEAFF. CDR3 bases: TGTGCCAGCAGCAACCGACAGGGGATGAACACTGAAGCTTTCTTT.

This chain links TRBV5-4 with TRBJ2-3, with TRBD1 matching 9 bases. Germline assignment: CDR1 SGHNT and CDR2 YYREEE (reference sequence). V lost 2 bases, J lost 5 bases, and 3 bases stayed unmatched. There are 14 residues in the CDR3. The CDR3 sequence is CASSLGQGRDTQYF. CDR3 DNA sequence: TGTGCCAGCAGCTTAGGACAGGGGCGAGATACGCAGTATTTT. Using reference TRBV5-4 and TRBJ2-3 for the parts outside the CDR3, the full variable domain is ETGVTQSPTHLIKTRGQQVTLRCSSQSGHNTVSWYQQALGQGPQFIFQYYREEENGRGNFPPRFSGLQFPNYSSELNVNALELDDSALYLCASSLGQGRDTQYFGPGTRLTVL.